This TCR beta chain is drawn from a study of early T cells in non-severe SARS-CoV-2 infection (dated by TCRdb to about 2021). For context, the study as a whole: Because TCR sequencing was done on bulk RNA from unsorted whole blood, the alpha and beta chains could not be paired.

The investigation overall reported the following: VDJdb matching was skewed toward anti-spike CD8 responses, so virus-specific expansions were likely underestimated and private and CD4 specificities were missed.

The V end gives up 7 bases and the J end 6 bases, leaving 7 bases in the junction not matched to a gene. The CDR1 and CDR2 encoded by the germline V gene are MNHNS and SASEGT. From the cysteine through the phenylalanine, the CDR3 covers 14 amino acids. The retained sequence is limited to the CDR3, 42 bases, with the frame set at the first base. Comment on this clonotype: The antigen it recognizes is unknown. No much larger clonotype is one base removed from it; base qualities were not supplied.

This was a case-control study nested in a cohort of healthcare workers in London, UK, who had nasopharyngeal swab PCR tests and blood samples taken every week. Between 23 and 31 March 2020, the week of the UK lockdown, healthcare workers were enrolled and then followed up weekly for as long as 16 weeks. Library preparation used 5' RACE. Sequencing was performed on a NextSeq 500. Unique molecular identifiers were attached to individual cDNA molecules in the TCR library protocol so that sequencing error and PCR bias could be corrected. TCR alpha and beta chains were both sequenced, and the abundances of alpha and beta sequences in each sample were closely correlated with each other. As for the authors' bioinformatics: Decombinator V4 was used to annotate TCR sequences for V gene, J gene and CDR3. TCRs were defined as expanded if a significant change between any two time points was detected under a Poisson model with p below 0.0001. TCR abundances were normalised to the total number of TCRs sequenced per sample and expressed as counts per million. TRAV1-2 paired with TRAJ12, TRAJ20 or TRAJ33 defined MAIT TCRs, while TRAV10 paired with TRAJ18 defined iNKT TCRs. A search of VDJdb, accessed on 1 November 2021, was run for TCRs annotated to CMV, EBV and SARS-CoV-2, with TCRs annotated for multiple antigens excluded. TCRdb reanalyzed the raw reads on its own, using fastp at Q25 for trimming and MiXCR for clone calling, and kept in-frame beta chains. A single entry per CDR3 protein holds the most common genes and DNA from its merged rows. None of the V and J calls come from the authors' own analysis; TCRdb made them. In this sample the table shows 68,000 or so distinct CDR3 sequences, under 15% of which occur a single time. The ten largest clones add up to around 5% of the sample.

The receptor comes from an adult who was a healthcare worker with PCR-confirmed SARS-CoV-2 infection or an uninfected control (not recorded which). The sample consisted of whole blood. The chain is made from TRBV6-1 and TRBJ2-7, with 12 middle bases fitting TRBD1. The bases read TGTGCCAGCACTTGGGGACAGGGGGCTGGCGAGCAGTACTTC. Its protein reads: CASTWGQGAGEQYF.